This T cell receptor (beta chain) appears in the sequencing data of a study of technical replicates of blood from a few donors. The CDR3 loop spans 13 amino acids. Germline V gene lookup returns CDR1 MNHEY and CDR2 SVGAGI. V was cut by 8 bases and J by 3 bases, with 11 bases left in between. The table came from immunoSEQ multiplex PCR; TCRdb's copy has only in-frame clones and leaves some out. The sample has about 80,000 clones, approximately 97% seen once. Sequencing was done on a sample of T cells isolated from PBMCs. The TCR sequence derives from a human donor in good health. This chain joins TRBV6-5 and TRBJ1-5; D not certain. CDR3 bases: TGTGCCAGCGGAGAGGGCCCCAATCAGCCCCAGCATTTT. Translated: CASGEGPNQPQHF.